What follows is one TCR beta chain and its context. Which antigen it targets is not known. Qualities for individual bases were not recorded, and no much larger clone is one base off. Taken from the germline V gene (reference sequence), the CDR1 and CDR2 loops are LNHDA and SQIVND. Measured from the cysteine to the phenylalanine, the CDR3 is 11 residues long. The only DNA kept is the CDR3, 33 bases in frame from the first base. V lost 4 bases and J lost 16 bases; the stretch between them is 14 bases long. This entry belongs to a study of blood T cell repertoires in COVID-19 (dated by TCRdb to the early 2020s). Regarding the study in general: Samples from collaborators originated in the United States, Italy and Spain and spanned both the acute and convalescent phases of COVID-19. The material from the prospective study consisted of cDNA or gDNA derived from T cells, B-cell-depleted T cells, or PBMCs. The samples were drawn from two sources: the first 160 participants of the ongoing ImmuneRACE study, and approximately 1,300 subjects contributed by 6 global collaborators. The repertoires were released in a freely available public database meant as a resource for research on the immune response to SARS-CoV-2. Deeply sampled blood TCRbeta repertoires from subjects exposed to, actively infected with, or recovered from COVID-19 were included in the dataset. Where available, HLA class I and class II types were taken from metadata supplied by the sample provider and were not determined by assay-based typing. Sample metadata almost always included a de-identified subject ID, COVID-19 status, age in years and sex.

Paper-wide results and their limitations: The amount of clinical and demographic metadata varied by source and participant and was provided uncurated.

Participants in the prospective study were aged roughly 18 to 90 years, lived in 20 to 30 United States geographic areas, and enrolled through a virtual design. Cohort assignment in the prospective study relied on participant-reported clinical history from a screening survey and a study questionnaire. In the prospective study, mobile phlebotomists collected whole blood, serum and a nasopharyngeal or oropharyngeal swab from each participant. Participants in the prospective study had the option to provide additional blood draws and questionnaires over a 2-month period. Before DNA extraction, prospective study blood samples were shipped either frozen or at room temperature. The immunoSEQ Assay, a bias-controlled multiplex PCR, was used to amplify TCRbeta CDR3 regions from genomic DNA. In the source study's methods: Nucleated cell counts per sample were estimated from amplification of reference gene primers within the assay. To quantify the absolute abundance of each unique TCRbeta CDR3 rearrangement, sequence reads were collapsed and filtered. For each sample, productive Simpson clonality was calculated by taking the square root of Simpson's diversity index across productive rearrangements. TCRdb mirrors the immuneACCESS table, restricted to in-frame sequences. Some clones are absent from its copies; in checked studies, under half trace to an unresolved V gene, and the reason for the others is unknown. D and trimming come from the DNA, and the V and J calls and clone size come from that table. In all, the sample holds a few hundred thousand clones, and 84% of those were seen once. The ten largest clones take up 4.1% of the sample.

The chain uses TRBV19 and TRBJ1-5; confidence is insufficient to name the D gene. The sequence was obtained from a man aged 25-45 years with acute COVID-19. Sequenced material: PBMCs or T cells enriched from blood (not recorded which). The nucleotides read TGTGCCAGTAGTACAACCGGGAGGGCACATTTT. Translated, this gives CASSTTGRAHF.